These 15 T cell receptor beta chains were sequenced from one sample in a study of a mutant IDH1 vaccine in newly diagnosed glioma. The data were produced by immunoSEQ multiplex PCR, yet TCRdb's version contains in-frame clones alone and is incomplete. Of roughly 49,000 clones in the sample, approximately 92% were seen once. This sample's time point: week 35, safety follow-up. All doses held 300 ug of mutant IDH1 20-mer peptide, with topical imiquimod. What these receptors recognize is not known. The sample in question was PBMCs, obtained from a glioma patient whose treatment included an IDH1 peptide vaccine. The receptors here all came from a man aged 50-60 years with glioma.

This clone appeared once. The chain recombines TRBV5-1 with TRBJ2-1; maybe TRBD1 (5 bases). The CDR3 has 13 residues. The germline V and J ends were trimmed by 0 bases and 7 bases, with 8 bases remaining between them. Germline V gene sequence: CDR1 SGHRS, CDR2 YFSETQ. The CDR3 sequence is CASSLERTNEQFF. CDR3 coding DNA: TGCGCCAGCAGCTTGGAACGGACAAATGAGCAGTTCTTC.

This chain links TRBV29-1 with TRBJ1-4; TRBD1 matches at 9 bases. The germline V gene encodes CDR1 SQVTM and CDR2 ANQGSEA. The V gene end was trimmed by 4 bases and the J gene end by 10 bases; junction bases not matched to a gene: 4. There are 12 residues in the CDR3. CDR3 region: CSVGLDRGKLFF. CDR3 nucleotide sequence: TGCAGCGTTGGATTGGACAGGGGAAAACTGTTTTTT. Supplemented by reference TRBV29-1 and TRBJ1-4, the full variable domain reads SAVISQKPSRDICQRGTSLTIQCQVDSQVTMMFWYRQQPGQSLTLIATANQGSEATYESGFVIDKFPISRPNLTFSTLTVSNMSPEDSSIYLCSVGLDRGKLFFGSGTQLSVL.

The V gene is TRBV5-6, the J gene TRBJ2-7; D might be TRBD1 or TRBD2, each matching 5 bases. Germline values: CDR1 SGHDT, CDR2 YYEEEE. V was clipped by 4 bases and J by 3 bases, with 11 bases between them. The CDR3 is 13 amino acids. As DNA, the CDR3 is TGTGCCAGCAGCGGGGACGGTCGCTACGAGCAGTACTTC. Its translation is CASSGDGRYEQYF.

This chain links TRBV7-3 with TRBJ2-5; 7 bases match TRBD1. The CDR3 runs 14 residues. The V segment lost 1 base and the J segment 2 bases; nucleotides outside the gene matches: 1. In germline, CDR1 is SGHTA, CDR2 FQGTGA. CDR3: CASSLIRGQETQYF. Here the CDR3 DNA reads TGTGCCAGCAGCTTAATCAGGGGGCAAGAGACCCAGTACTTC. Filled out from reference TRBV7-3 and TRBJ2-5, the complete variable domain reads GAGVSQTPSNKVTEKGKYVELRCDPISGHTALYWYRQSLGQGPEFLIYFQGTGAADDSGLPNDRFFAVRPEGSVSTLKIQRTERGDSAVYLCASSLIRGQETQYFGPGTRLLVL.

The chain has TRBV29-1 and TRBJ2-7, with 14 positions matching TRBD2. The CDR3 has 17 residues. V gave up 4 bases and J gave up 4 bases; unmatched junction bases: 12. Germline V gives CDR1 SQVTM, CDR2 ANQGSEA. The CDR3 here is CSVGGTSGSRPLYEQYF. The CDR3, as DNA: TGCAGCGTTGGCGGGACTAGCGGGAGTCGTCCGCTATACGAGCAGTACTTC.

The genes are TRBV5-6 and TRBJ1-4; no reliable D call. V lost 1 base and J lost 1, with 8 bases in between. The CDR3 runs to 15 residues. Germline loops: CDR1 SGHDT, CDR2 YYEEEE. The CDR3 is CASSLFGVTNEKLFF. DNA of the CDR3: TGTGCCAGCAGCTTGTTTGGGGTAACTAATGAAAAACTGTTTTTT.

This chain links TRBV15 with TRBJ1-6, with D tentatively TRBD1 (5 bases). Germline values: CDR1 LNHNV, CDR2 YYDKDF (reference sequence). Trimming left V 0 bases short and J 6 bases short, with 6 bases between. This CDR3 is built from 14 residues. The chain's CDR3 is CATSRDRGNSPLHF. The DNA for the CDR3 is TGTGCCACCAGCAGAGATAGGGGTAATTCACCCCTCCACTTT.

The V and J genes are TRBV7-2 and TRBJ1-5, with TRBD1 matching 9 bases. CDR3 size: 18 residues. Germline values: CDR1 SGHTA, CDR2 FQGNSA. Trimming at V came to 2 bases and at J to 5 bases, leaving 13 bases not matched to a gene. CDR3 protein: CASSLLPAGTGYDQPQHF. In DNA, the CDR3 is TGTGCCAGCAGCTTACTACCCGCCGGGACAGGGTACGATCAGCCCCAGCATTTT.

J is TRBJ2-6 and V is TRBV4-3, with D possibly matching TRBD2 (5 bases). Germline V gene sequence: CDR1 LGHNA, CDR2 YSLEER. The CDR3 runs to 19 residues. V lost 2 bases to trimming and J lost 1 base, with 18 bases between them. The DNA for the CDR3 is TGCGCCAGCAGCCAACTGCCGGGATCAAGGATATCTGGGGCCAACGTCCTGACTTTC. Its translation is CASSQLPGSRISGANVLTF.

This clone was picked up a small number of times. This rearrangement joins TRBV7-8 to TRBJ1-1; weak D call: TRBD1 (6 bases). This CDR3 has 13 amino acids. In germline, CDR1 is SGHVS, CDR2 FQNEAQ. V dropped 5 bases and J dropped 9 bases, with 16 bases sitting between them. The CDR3 spells CASSPQGSTKAFF. In nucleotides, the CDR3 is TGTGCCAGCAGCCCCCAGGGGTCCACCAAAGCTTTCTTT.

V and J are TRBV9 and TRBJ1-2; D unresolved. V was pared by 1 base and J by 0 bases, with 16 bases between. The germline V gene encodes CDR1 SGDLS and CDR2 YYNGEE. The length of the CDR3 is 17 residues. The CDR3 nucleotides are TGTGCCAGCAGCGTATCGCCACCAGGTCCCGCTAACTATGGCTACACCTTC. This sequence encodes CASSVSPPGPANYGYTF.

The chain carries TRBV5-6 and TRBJ1-1; D not certain. The CDR3 is 15 amino acids. Trimming stripped 4 bases from V and 1 base from J, with 14 bases between. The germline CDR1 and CDR2 sequences are SGHDT and YYEEEE. The DNA of the CDR3 is TGTGCCAGCAGCCCTTTAGGCAGAGAGAACACTGAAGCTTTCTTT. Translation gives CASSPLGRENTEAFF.

The chain is built from TRBV6-5 and TRBJ2-7; D may be TRBD1 (6 bases). Trimming cost V 5 bases and J 1 base, with 12 bases left between them. In germline, CDR1 is MNHEY, CDR2 SVGAGI. The CDR3 contains 14 residues. CDR3 amino acids: CASSLGTLSYEQYF. The CDR3 DNA follows: TGTGCCAGCAGTCTTGGGACACTTTCCTACGAGCAGTACTTC.

The rearrangement joins TRBV30 to TRBJ2-3, with TRBD2 as a possible D gene (5 bases). The germline CDR1 and CDR2 sequences are GTSNPN and SVGIG (reference sequence). With 0 bases removed from V and 5 bases from J, the gap between germline ends came to 6 bases. This CDR3 contains 12 residues. The chain's CDR3 is CAWSVEGDTQYF. The CDR3 nucleotides are TGTGCCTGGAGTGTAGAGGGAGATACGCAGTATTTT.

Worth noting for this clone: An end of the junction differs from the germline gene, which may be a read error. The rearrangement links TRBV7-9 to TRBJ2-7; 8 nucleotides agree with TRBD1. Germline CDR1 and CDR2: SEHNR and FQNEAQ (reference sequence). The length of the CDR3 is 12 residues. As DNA, the CDR3 is TGTGCCAGCAGCTTAGGAGGAGACAGGGGCTCCTTC. Translated, it gives CASSLGGDRGSF.